Shown below are 16 T cell receptor beta chains from a single sample sequenced in a study of neurological immune-mediated disorders. TCRdb analysed the 5' RACE reads with MiXCR anew, one entry per CDR3 protein. The sample shows tens of thousands of distinct CDR3 sequences, about 6% of them seen only once. The sequencing sample was made of CD4+ T cells from blood. All receptors derive from a woman in her forties or fifties in good health.

V and J are TRBV5-1 and TRBJ1-6; D is possibly TRBD1 (5 bases). CDR3 length equals 15 residues. Germline CDR1 SGHRS, CDR2 YFSETQ. Trimming stripped 0 bases from V and 10 bases from J, with 14 bases between. CDR3 sequence: CASSLAGVGHSPLHF. The DNA of the CDR3 is TGCGCCAGCAGCTTGGCCGGGGTGGGGCACTCACCCCTCCACTTT.

The table lists this clonotype with many counts. The gene calls are TRBV5-1 and TRBJ2-1, with TRBD2 identical over 12 bases. Per the germline V gene, CDR1 is SGHRS and CDR2 is YFSETQ. J lost 15 bases, V lost 4 bases, and 8 bases had no gene match. This CDR3 region has 13 residues. The CDR3 bases are TGCGCCAGCAGCCCGACTAGCGGGAGTTTTCGGTTCTTC. This encodes CASSPTSGSFRFF.

This clonotype has ten or more counts. The gene calls are TRBV12-3 or TRBV12-4 and TRBJ2-5, with 9 bases that match TRBD1. The CDR3 sequence is 13 residues long. V lost 5 bases to trimming and J lost 4 bases; unmatched junction nucleotides: 2. CDR3 bases: TGTGCCAGCAGTAAGGACAGGGGAGAGACCCAGTACTTC. Translating it yields CASSKDRGETQYF.

This clonotype was seen at least ten times. The genes are TRBV18 and TRBJ2-1; 11 nucleotides line up with TRBD2. CDR1 is KGHSH and CDR2 is LQKENI in the germline V gene. V dropped 4 bases and J dropped 9; count of bases not matched to a gene: 11. The CDR3 has 16 residues. The CDR3 is CASSQTSGRVLSEQFF. The DNA of the CDR3 is TGTGCCAGCTCACAAACTAGCGGGAGAGTTCTTAGTGAGCAGTTCTTC.

By sample share, this clonotype is medium-sized. V is TRBV5-1 and J is TRBJ2-1; 7 bases map to TRBD1. J gave up 8 bases and V 4 bases, and 3 bases lay outside the gene matches. The CDR3 has 12 amino acids. Germline V CDR1 and CDR2: SGHRS, YFSETQ. The CDR3 reads CASSPQGDEQFF. Here the CDR3 DNA reads TGCGCCAGCAGCCCCCAGGGGGATGAGCAGTTCTTC.

The sample holds many counts of this clonotype. The genes are TRBV18 and TRBJ1-5; D perhaps matches TRBD1 (5 bases). This CDR3 comprises 13 residues. V was shortened by 1 base and J by 9 bases, with 10 bases between the two germline ends. Germline V gene sequence: CDR1 KGHSH, CDR2 LQKENI. The CDR3 DNA is TGTGCCAGCTCACCACTGCCCGGGGCGCCCCAGCATTTT. Amino acids: CASSPLPGAPQHF. Variable domain in full (rest from reference TRBV18 and TRBJ1-5): NAGVMQNPRHLVRRRGQEARLRCSPMKGHSHVYWYRQLPEEGLKFMVYLQKENIIDESGMPKERFSAEFPKEGPSILRIQQVVRGDSAAYFCASSPLPGAPQHFGDGTRLSIL.

This clonotype has a count of ten or more. The chain recombines TRBV2 with TRBJ1-2; D call uncertain. Germline CDR1 is SNHLY and CDR2 is FYNNEI. V lost 2 bases to trimming and J lost 6 bases, with 13 bases between them. The CDR3 contains 14 residues. The CDR3 bases are TGTGCCAGCAGTGAAAGGAGGGCGGGCAATGGCTACACCTTC. Protein: CASSERRAGNGYTF.

This clonotype was recorded at least ten times. The rearrangement links TRBV15 to TRBJ1-2; a weak D match, TRBD1 (5 bases). V lost 1 base and J lost 4, with 16 bases in between. This CDR3 has 16 amino acids. Germline V gives CDR1 LNHNV, CDR2 YYDKDF (reference sequence). The CDR3 region is CATSRGLTDVVYGYTF. DNA for the CDR3: TGTGCCACCAGCAGAGGATTGACAGACGTGGTCTATGGCTACACCTTC.

This clonotype was observed at least ten times. The chain carries TRBV6-2 or TRBV6-3 and TRBJ2-1; 11 nucleotides agree with TRBD2. The CDR3 covers 16 residues. Germline CDR1 MNHEY, CDR2 SVGEGT. V shed 6 bases, J shed 7 bases, and the junction held 11 bases outside the gene matches. CDR3 protein: CASSQRGLAAMNEQFF. The DNA for the CDR3 is TGTGCCAGCAGCCAGAGGGGACTAGCGGCGATGAATGAGCAGTTCTTC.

Ten or more counts support this clonotype. CDR3 DNA: TGTGCCACCAGTGATTTTAAAGGAAACACCATATATTTT. It encodes CATSDFKGNTIYF. The V gene is TRBV24-1, the J gene TRBJ1-3, with D unresolved. CDR1 KGHDR and CDR2 SFDVKD come from the germline V gene. The CDR3 covers 13 residues. The ends were cut back, 1 base at V and 4 bases at J, with 4 bases in the middle.

This clonotype showed up many times. This sequence joins TRBV20-1 and TRBJ2-1; 8 nucleotides align to TRBD1. After removal of 7 bases from V and 0 bases from J, the junction contained 5 bases not matched to a gene. The CDR3 is made up of 14 amino acids. Germline CDR1 reads DFQATT; CDR2 reads SNEGSKA (reference sequence). CDR3 protein: CSVSGQDSYNEQFF. The CDR3 nucleotides are TGCAGTGTATCGGGACAGGACTCCTACAATGAGCAGTTCTTC.

This clonotype has at least ten counts. The V call is TRBV5-1, the J call TRBJ2-7; 15 nucleotides line up with TRBD2. The CDR3 length is 15 residues. CDR1 and CDR2 (germline): SGHRS, YFSETQ. Germline trimming cut 4 bases from V and 5 bases from J; bases unmatched to any gene: 4. CDR3 residues: CASSPGLAGGNEQYF. CDR3 DNA sequence: TGCGCCAGCAGCCCGGGACTAGCGGGGGGTAACGAGCAGTACTTC.

In its sample, this clonotype was seen many times. The chain uses TRBV27 and TRBJ1-6, with D perhaps TRBD1 (5 bases). The germline V and J ends were trimmed by 3 bases and 10 bases, with 25 bases remaining between them. The germline V gene has CDR1 MNHEY and CDR2 SMNVEV (reference sequence). This CDR3 has 18 amino acids. The CDR3 DNA reads TGTGCCAGCAGTTTGCGGGATCCGGGACGGCGAGCGGAGTCACCCCTCCACTTT. This gives the protein CASSLRDPGRRAESPLHF.

This clonotype was recorded many times. The gene calls are TRBV9 and TRBJ2-1, with 8 bases fitting TRBD2. Germline V gives CDR1 SGDLS, CDR2 YYNGEE. The J segment lost 2 bases and the V segment lost 2 bases, leaving 3 bases of the junction unmatched. The CDR3 spans 15 residues. The CDR3 nucleotides are TGTGCCAGCAGCGTTAGCGGGACCACCTACAATGAGCAGTTCTTC. Amino acid sequence: CASSVSGTTYNEQFF.

At least ten counts were recorded for this clonotype. The chain links TRBV5-6 to TRBJ2-1; D may be TRBD2 (6 bases). Germline values: CDR1 SGHDT, CDR2 YYEEEE. The CDR3 runs 17 residues. The germline V and J ends were trimmed by 3 bases and 5 bases, with 21 bases remaining between them. CDR3 in DNA: TGTGCCAGCAGCTCCTTGGGAACGGGAGACCCGAACAATGAGCAGTTCTTC. Its protein is CASSSLGTGDPNNEQFF.

This clonotype was recorded many times. The rearrangement links TRBV6-1 to TRBJ2-2, with 12 bases identical to TRBD2. Germline loops: CDR1 MNHNS, CDR2 SASEGT. Losses at the gene ends were 9 bases for V and 6 bases for J; bases not matched to a gene: 17. The CDR3 runs to 18 residues. The CDR3 coding sequence is TGTGCCAGTCGCAGAGGTCAGACTAGCGGGAGTTGGGCCGGGGAGCTGTTTTTT. It codes for CASRRGQTSGSWAGELFF.